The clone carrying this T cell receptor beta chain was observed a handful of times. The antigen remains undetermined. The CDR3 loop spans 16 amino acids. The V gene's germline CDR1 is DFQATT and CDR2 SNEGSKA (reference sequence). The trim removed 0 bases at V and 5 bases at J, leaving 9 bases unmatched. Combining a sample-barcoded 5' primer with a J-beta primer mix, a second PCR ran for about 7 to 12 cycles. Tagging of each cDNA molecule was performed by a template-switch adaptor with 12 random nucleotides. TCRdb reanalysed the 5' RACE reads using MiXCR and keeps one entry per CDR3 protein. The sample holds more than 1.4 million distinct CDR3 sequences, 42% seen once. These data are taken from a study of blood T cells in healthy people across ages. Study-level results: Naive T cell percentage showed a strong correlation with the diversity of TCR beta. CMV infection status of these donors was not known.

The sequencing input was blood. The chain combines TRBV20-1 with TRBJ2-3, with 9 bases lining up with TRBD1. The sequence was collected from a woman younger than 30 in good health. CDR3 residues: CSARDQGTGWIDTQYF. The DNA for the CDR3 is TGCAGTGCTAGAGACCAGGGGACAGGGTGGATAGATACGCAGTATTTT.